The rows below give T cell receptor beta chains drawn from one sample of a study of blood T cell repertoires in COVID-19. TCRdb's copy holds only in-frame clones and misses some; the assay was immunoSEQ multiplex PCR. There are tens of thousands of clones in the sample; 89% occur only once, and under 45% lies in the top ten. The sample taken for sequencing was peripheral blood. The source is a woman aged 55-69 years with COVID-19, enrolled during active disease. Both conserved end residues are part of each CDR3. The D gene is left open where the match is weak. The size entry is marked missing in some rows and otherwise reads once, few, many or a size class.

j_call d_call v_call clone_size cdr3_nt cdr3_aa
TRBJ1-3 . TRBV28 . TGTGCCAGCAGTGGCCGGGACTCCTTGATAGGGAACACCATATATTTT CASSGRDSLIGNTIYF
TRBJ1-3 TRBD1 TRBV5-4 . TGTGCCAGCAGCGATGGACAGGGTGGGGGAAACACCATATATTTT CASSDGQGGGNTIYF
TRBJ2-7 . TRBV18 . TGTGCCAGCTCACCCCTTCCGGGAGAGGAGCAGTACTTC CASSPLPGEEQYF
TRBJ1-6 TRBD1 TRBV6-2/TRBV6-3 . TGTGCCAGCAGCATCCGGGACAGGGGGCCTTCACCCCTCCACTTT CASSIRDRGPSPLHF
TRBJ2-3 . TRBV4-3 . TGCGCCAGCAGCCAAGATCGGAGTAGCACAGATACGCAGTATTTT CASSQDRSSTDTQYF
TRBJ2-1 TRBD2 TRBV5-6 once TGTGCCAGCAGCTTGCCGGGGAGGGACAATGAGCAGTTCTTC CASSLPGRDNEQFF
TRBJ2-3 . TRBV2 . TGTGCCAGCAGGGGTGACAGCCGCACAGATACGCAGTATTTT CASRGDSRTDTQYF
TRBJ1-5 . TRBV6-2/TRBV6-3 . TGTGCCAGCAGCGGGGACATTAAACTTGGACAGCCCCAGCATTTT CASSGDIKLGQPQHF
TRBJ2-6 . TRBV18 . TGTGCCAGCTCGCTCTGGGTCGGACAGTCGGCTGGGGCCAACGTCCTGACTTTC CASSLWVGQSAGANVLTF
TRBJ1-6 . TRBV12-3/TRBV12-4 . TGTGCCAGCGGGCTGCAGAATTCACCCCTCCACTTT CASGLQNSPLHF
TRBJ2-1 . TRBV6-6 . TGTGCCAGCAGTTTGATTACAGGGAGTCTCTACAATGAGCAGTTCTTC CASSLITGSLYNEQFF
TRBJ1-4 TRBD1 TRBV5-4 . TGTGCCAGCAGCTTGGGCCCAGGGGGCGATGAAAAACTGTTTTTT CASSLGPGGDEKLFF
TRBJ2-6 TRBD1 TRBV11-2 . TGTGCCAGCAGCTTAGTCCTTGGGACAGGGGGCTCTGGGGCCAACGTCCTGACTTTC CASSLVLGTGGSGANVLTF
TRBJ2-1 . TRBV29-1 . TGCAGCGTTGACCCCGGGAGCTCCTACAATGAGCAGTTCTTC CSVDPGSSYNEQFF
TRBJ2-5 . TRBV11-2 few TGTGCCAGCAGCCCGACAGTCCCAGAGACCCAGTACTTC CASSPTVPETQYF
TRBJ1-2 TRBD1 TRBV27 few TGTGCCAGCAGTCCTACCCGGGACAGGGATGGCTACACCTTC CASSPTRDRDGYTF
TRBJ2-5 . TRBV7-9 . TGTGCCAGCAGCTTGGAGGGGTTAGAGACCCAGTACTTC CASSLEGLETQYF
TRBJ2-5 . TRBV2 . TGTGCCAGCTGGGGTATTGGACAGCAAGAGACCCAGTACTTC CASWGIGQQETQYF
TRBJ1-1 . TRBV12-3/TRBV12-4 . TGTGCCAGCATCCGACAGAGCCATGAAGCTTTCTTT CASIRQSHEAFF
TRBJ2-1 . TRBV5-1 . TGCGCCAGCAGCTTGAGTCTAGGGGGAGGGAGCCACAATGAGCAGTTCTTC CASSLSLGGGSHNEQFF
TRBJ2-3 TRBD1 TRBV3-1/TRBV3-2 . TGTGCCAGCAGCCAGAACCCGGGACAGGGAGATACGCAGTATTTT CASSQNPGQGDTQYF
TRBJ2-7 . TRBV5-6 . TGTGCCAGCAGCTTGGGCAGCTCCTACGAGCAGTACTTC CASSLGSSYEQYF
TRBJ1-1 . TRBV6-6 . TGTGCCAGCAGAAAAAACTTGGACAGTATGAACACTGAAGCTTTCTTT CASRKNLDSMNTEAFF
TRBJ1-1 TRBD1 TRBV7-9 . TGTGCCAGCAGGGGGACAGGGTCCTTTAACACTGAAGCTTTCTTT CASRGTGSFNTEAFF
TRBJ1-1 . TRBV28 . TGTGCCAGCAGTAAATCCCCCTTGAAGGGGCGTAATGAAGCTTTCTTT CASSKSPLKGRNEAFF
TRBJ2-1 TRBD2 TRBV7-9 . TGTGCCAGCAGGAGCGGGGGACTCGGCAATGAGCAGTTCTTC CASRSGGLGNEQFF
TRBJ1-4 TRBD1 TRBV10-3 . TGTGCCATCAGTGAGCTCCAGCTAGGGACAGGGGGTGAAAAACTGTTTTTT CAISELQLGTGGEKLFF
TRBJ1-5 . TRBV24-1 few TGTGCCACCAGTGATTACACCAGCAATCAGCCCCAGCATTTT CATSDYTSNQPQHF
TRBJ2-1 TRBD1 TRBV18 . TGTGCCAGCTCACCTAACCAGGGGGCTCGGGAGCAGTTCTTC CASSPNQGAREQFF
TRBJ2-7 TRBD1 TRBV28 . TGTGCCACCCCTGACAGGGGCCCTCTGTACGAGCAGTACTTC CATPDRGPLYEQYF
TRBJ2-1 . TRBV10-3 . TGTGCCATTGGGCAAACCACCGATGAGCAGTTCTTC CAIGQTTDEQFF